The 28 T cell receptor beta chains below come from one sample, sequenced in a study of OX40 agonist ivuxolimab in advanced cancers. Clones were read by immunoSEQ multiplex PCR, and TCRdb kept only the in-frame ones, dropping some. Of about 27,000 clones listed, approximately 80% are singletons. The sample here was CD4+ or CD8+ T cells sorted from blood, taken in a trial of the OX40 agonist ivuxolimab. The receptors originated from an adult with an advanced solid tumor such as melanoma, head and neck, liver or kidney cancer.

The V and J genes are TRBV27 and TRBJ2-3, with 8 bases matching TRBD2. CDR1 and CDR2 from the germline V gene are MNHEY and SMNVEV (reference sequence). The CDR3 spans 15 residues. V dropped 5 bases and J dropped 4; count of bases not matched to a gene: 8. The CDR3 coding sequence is TGTGCCAGCAGTGCCGAGGTCGGGAGGGCAGATACGCAGTATTTT. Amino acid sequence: CASSAEVGRADTQYF.

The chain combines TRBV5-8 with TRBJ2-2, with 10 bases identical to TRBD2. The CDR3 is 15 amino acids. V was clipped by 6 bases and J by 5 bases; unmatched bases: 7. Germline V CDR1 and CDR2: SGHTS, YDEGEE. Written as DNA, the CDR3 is TGTGCCAGCATCCTCGGACTAGCGGAGACCGGGGAGCTGTTTTTT. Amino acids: CASILGLAETGELFF.

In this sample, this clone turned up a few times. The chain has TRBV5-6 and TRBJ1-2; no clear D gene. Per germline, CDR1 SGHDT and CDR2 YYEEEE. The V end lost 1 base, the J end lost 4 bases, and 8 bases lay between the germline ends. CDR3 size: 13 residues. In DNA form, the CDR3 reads TGTGCCAGCAGCTTGAGCGAGGCCTATGGCTACACCTTC. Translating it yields CASSLSEAYGYTF. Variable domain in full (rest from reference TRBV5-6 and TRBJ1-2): DAGVTQSPTHLIKTRGQQVTLRCSPKSGHDTVSWYQQALGQGPQFIFQYYEEEERQRGNFPDRFSGHQFPNYSSELNVNALLLGDSALYLCASSLSEAYGYTFGSGTRLTVV.

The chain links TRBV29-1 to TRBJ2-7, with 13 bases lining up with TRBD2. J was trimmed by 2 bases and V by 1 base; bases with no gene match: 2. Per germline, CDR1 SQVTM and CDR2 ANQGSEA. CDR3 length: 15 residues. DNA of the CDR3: TGCAGCGTTGAAGGGGGACTAGCGGGGACCTACGAGCAGTACTTC. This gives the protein CSVEGGLAGTYEQYF.

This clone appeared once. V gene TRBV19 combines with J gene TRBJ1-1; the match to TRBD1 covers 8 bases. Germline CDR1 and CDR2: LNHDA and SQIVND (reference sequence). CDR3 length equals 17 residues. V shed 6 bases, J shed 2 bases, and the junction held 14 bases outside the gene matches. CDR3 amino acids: CASRTPLLTGENTEAFF. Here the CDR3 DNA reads TGTGCCAGTAGGACCCCCCTGCTGACAGGGGAAAACACTGAAGCTTTCTTT.

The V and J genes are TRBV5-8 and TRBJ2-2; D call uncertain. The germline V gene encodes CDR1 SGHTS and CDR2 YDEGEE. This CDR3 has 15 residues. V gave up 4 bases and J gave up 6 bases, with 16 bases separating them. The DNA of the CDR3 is TGTGCCAGCAGCCCGCTTAGGGTATCACCCGGGGAGCTGTTTTTT. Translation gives CASSPLRVSPGELFF.

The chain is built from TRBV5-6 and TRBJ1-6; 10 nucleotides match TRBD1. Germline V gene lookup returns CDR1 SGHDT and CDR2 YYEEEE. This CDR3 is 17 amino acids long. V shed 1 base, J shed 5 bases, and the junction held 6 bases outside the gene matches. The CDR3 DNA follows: TGTGCCAGCAGCTTGCCTGGGACAGGGGTGGATAATTCACCCCTCCACTTT. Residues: CASSLPGTGVDNSPLHF.

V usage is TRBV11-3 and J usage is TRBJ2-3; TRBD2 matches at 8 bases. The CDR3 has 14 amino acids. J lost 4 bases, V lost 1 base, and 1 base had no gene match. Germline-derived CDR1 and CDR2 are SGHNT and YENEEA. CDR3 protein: CASSLAGGADTQYF. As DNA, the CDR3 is TGTGCCAGCAGCTTAGCGGGAGGGGCAGATACGCAGTATTTT.

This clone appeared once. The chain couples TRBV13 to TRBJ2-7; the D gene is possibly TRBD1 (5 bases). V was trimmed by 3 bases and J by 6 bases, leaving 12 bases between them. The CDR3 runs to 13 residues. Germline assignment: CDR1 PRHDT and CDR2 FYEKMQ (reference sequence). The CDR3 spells CASSLAQAGEQYF. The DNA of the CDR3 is TGTGCCAGCAGCTTGGCACAGGCAGGCGAGCAGTACTTC.

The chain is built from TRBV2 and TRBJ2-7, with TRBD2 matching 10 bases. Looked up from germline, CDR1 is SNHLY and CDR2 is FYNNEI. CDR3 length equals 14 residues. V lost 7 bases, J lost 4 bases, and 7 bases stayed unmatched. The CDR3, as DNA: TGTGCCAGCAAAGTCTCTAGCGGGAGATACGAGCAGTACTTC. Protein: CASKVSSGRYEQYF.

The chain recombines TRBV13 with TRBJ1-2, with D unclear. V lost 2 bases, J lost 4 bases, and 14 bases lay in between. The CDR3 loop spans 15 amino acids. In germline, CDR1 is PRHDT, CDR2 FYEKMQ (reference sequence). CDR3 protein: CASSLTGGVGYGYTF. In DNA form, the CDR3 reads TGTGCCAGCAGCTTAACGGGTGGAGTTGGCTATGGCTACACCTTC. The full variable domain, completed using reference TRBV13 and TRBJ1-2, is AAGVIQSPRHLIKEKRETATLKCYPIPRHDTVYWYQQGPGQDPQFLISFYEKMQSDKGSIPDRFSAQQFSDYHSELNMSSLELGDSALYFCASSLTGGVGYGYTFGSGTRLTVV.

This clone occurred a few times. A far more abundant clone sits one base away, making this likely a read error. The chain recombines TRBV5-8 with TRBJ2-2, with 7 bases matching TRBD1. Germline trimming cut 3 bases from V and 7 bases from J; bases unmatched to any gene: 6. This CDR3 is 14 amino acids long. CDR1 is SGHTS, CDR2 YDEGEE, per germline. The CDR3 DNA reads TGTGCCAGCAGCTCCGACAGGGCGGACGGGGAGCTGTTTTTT. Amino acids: CASSSDRADGELFF.

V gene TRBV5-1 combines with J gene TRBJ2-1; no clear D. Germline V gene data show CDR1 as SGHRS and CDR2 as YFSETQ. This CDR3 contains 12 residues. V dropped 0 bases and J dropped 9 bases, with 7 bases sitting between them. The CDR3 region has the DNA TGCGCCAGCAGCTTGGGGACGAGTGAGCAGTTCTTC. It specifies CASSLGTSEQFF.

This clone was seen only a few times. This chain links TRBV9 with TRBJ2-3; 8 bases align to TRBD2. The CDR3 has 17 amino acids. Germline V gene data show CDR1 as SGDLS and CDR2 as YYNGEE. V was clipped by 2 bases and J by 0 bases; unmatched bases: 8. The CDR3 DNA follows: TGTGCCAGCAGCGTCGAACTTCTAGCGGGCAGCACAGATACGCAGTATTTT. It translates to CASSVELLAGSTDTQYF.

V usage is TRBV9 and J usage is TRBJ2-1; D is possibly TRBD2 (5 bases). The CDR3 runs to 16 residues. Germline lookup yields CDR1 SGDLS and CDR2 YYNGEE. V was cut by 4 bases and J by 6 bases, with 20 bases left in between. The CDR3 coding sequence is TGTGCCAGCAGCCCCTTAATGGACTCCTTTACCAATGAGCAGTTCTTC. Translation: CASSPLMDSFTNEQFF.

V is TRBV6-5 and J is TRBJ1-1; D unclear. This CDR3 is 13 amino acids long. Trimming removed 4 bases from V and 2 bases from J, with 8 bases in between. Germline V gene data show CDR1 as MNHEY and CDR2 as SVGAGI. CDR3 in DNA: TGTGCCAGCAGTTTTTCGGGAAACACTGAAGCTTTCTTT. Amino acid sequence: CASSFSGNTEAFF.

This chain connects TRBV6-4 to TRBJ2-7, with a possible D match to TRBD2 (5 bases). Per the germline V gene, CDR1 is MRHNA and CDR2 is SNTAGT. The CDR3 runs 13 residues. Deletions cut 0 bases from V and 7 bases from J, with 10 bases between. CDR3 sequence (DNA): TGTGCCAGCAGTGACTCGGCTTCGGGGGAGCAGTACTTC. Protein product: CASSDSASGEQYF.

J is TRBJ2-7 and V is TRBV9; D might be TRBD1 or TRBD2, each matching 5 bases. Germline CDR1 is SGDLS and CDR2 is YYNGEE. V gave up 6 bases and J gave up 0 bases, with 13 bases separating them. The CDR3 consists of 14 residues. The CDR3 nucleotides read TGTGCCAGCAATGGGGGTCTCTTCTCCTACGAGCAGTACTTC. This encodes CASNGGLFSYEQYF.

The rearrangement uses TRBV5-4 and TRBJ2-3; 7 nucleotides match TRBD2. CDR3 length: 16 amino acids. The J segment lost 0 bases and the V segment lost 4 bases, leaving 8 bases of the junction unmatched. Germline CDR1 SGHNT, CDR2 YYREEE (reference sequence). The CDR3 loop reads CASSPAGGRSTDTQYF. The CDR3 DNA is TGTGCCAGCAGCCCCGCTGGCGGGAGAAGCACAGATACGCAGTATTTT.

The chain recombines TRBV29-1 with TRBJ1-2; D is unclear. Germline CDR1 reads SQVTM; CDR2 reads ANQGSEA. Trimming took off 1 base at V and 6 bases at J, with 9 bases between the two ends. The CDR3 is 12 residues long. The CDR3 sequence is CSVEVFRHGYTF. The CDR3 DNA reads TGCAGCGTTGAAGTCTTCCGCCATGGCTACACCTTC.

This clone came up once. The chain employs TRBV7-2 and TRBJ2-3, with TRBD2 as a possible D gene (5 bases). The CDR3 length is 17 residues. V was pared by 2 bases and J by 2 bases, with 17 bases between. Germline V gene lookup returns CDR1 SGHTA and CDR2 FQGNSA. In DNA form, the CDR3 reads TGTGCCAGCAGCTTATCGGGGTCCTCCTATTTCACAGATACGCAGTATTTT. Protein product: CASSLSGSSYFTDTQYF.

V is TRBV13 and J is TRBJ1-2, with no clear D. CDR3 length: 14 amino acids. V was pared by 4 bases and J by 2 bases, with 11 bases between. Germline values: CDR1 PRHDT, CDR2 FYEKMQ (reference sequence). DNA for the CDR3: TGTGCCAGCAGCTCCGAGATGGACAACTATGGCTACACCTTC. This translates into CASSSEMDNYGYTF.

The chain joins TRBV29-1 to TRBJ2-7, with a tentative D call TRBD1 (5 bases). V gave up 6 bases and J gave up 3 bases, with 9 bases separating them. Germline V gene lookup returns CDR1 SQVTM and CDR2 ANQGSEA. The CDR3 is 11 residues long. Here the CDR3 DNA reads TGCAGCGTGACAGCAGACTACGAGCAGTACTTC. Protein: CSVTADYEQYF.

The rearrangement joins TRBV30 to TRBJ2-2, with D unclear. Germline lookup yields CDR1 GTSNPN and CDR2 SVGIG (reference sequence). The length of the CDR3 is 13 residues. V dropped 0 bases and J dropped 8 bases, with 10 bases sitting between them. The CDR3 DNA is TGTGCCTGGAGTGTAATGGGTGCAGGGGAGCTGTTTTTT. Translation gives CAWSVMGAGELFF. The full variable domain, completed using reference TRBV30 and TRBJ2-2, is SQTIHQWPATLVQPVGSPLSLECTVEGTSNPNLYWYRQAAGRGLQLLFYSVGIGQISSEVPQNLSASRPQDRQFILSSKKLLLSDSGFYLCAWSVMGAGELFFGEGSRLTVL.

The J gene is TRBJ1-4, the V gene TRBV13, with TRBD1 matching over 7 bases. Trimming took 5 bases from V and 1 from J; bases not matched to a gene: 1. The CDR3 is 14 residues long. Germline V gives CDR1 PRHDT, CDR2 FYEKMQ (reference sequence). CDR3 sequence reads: CASSQGGTNEKLFF. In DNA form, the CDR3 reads TGTGCCAGCAGCCAGGGGGGAACTAATGAAAAACTGTTTTTT.

Here the CDR3 DNA reads TGTGCCAGCTCACCCCGGACAGGGCAATACTACGAGCAGTACTTC. This encodes CASSPRTGQYYEQYF. The gene calls are TRBV18 and TRBJ2-7; TRBD1 matches 8 bases. CDR3 size: 15 residues. With V trimmed by 3 bases and J by 3 bases, 7 bases remained unmatched. Germline assignment: CDR1 KGHSH and CDR2 LQKENI.

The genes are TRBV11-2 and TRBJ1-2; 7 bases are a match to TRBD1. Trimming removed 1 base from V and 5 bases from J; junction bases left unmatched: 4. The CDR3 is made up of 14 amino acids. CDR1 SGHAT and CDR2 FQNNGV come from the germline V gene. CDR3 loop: CASSLAGTVYGYTF. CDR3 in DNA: TGTGCCAGCAGCTTAGCAGGGACAGTGTATGGCTACACCTTC. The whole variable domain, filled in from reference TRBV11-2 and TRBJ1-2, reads EAGVAQSPRYKIIEKRQSVAFWCNPISGHATLYWYQQILGQGPKLLIQFQNNGVVDDSQLPKDRFSAERLKGVDSTLKIQPAKLEDSAVYLCASSLAGTVYGYTFGSGTRLTVV.

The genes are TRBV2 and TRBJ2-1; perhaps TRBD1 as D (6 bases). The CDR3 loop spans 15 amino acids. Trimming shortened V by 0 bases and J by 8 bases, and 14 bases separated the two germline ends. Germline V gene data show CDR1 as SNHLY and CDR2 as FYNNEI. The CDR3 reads CASSEANRVGYEQFF. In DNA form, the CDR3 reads TGTGCCAGCAGTGAAGCGAACAGGGTTGGGTATGAGCAGTTCTTC.